These T cell receptor beta chains were read from a single sample in a study of CD8+ T cells in alopecia areata. Sequencing used immunoSEQ multiplex PCR; TCRdb keeps in-frame clones, though not all of them. The sample has roughly 140,000 clones; roughly 82% are singletons. The specimen comprised CD8+ T cells sorted from blood, sampled at week 4, from a patient treated with tofacitinib. Source of these receptors: a human donor with alopecia areata. Both conserved end residues are part of each CDR3.

v_call,cdr3_aa
TRBV9,CASSPLTSGGANYNEQFF
TRBV7-9,CASSLNQGPNYGYTF
TRBV9,CASSVVGGGPVEQFF
TRBV2,CASSSTSGYEQYF
TRBV7-3,CASSSLTSGDGELFF
TRBV15,CATSYPQESDTQYF
TRBV11-3,CASSLWSRDTQYF
TRBV7-9,CASAMGAAEAFF
TRBV15,CATTMTGGWETQYF
TRBV5-1,CASSWDSPVQETQYF
TRBV29-1,CSVSMGDSYTDTQYF
TRBV27,CASSPLGAMETQYF
TRBV6-5,CASSTTGFDTEAFF
TRBV7-2,CASSLPPTGGQTQYF
TRBV19,CASKKSPTGLTEAFF